Given below is one T cell receptor (beta chain) in context. This record comes from a study of control samples from healthy donors and cancer patients. Using immunoSEQ multiplex PCR, the repertoire was profiled, and TCRdb retains in-frame clones only, with some absent. This repertoire shows 250,000 to 300,000 clones, around 80% found once; its top ten account for 10% to 15%. J gave up 0 bases and V 2 bases, and 4 bases lay outside the gene matches. Germline V lookup: CDR1 ENHRY, CDR2 SYGVKD. The CDR3 spans 17 residues. The TCR comes from a woman aged 60-75 years with lung cancer. Material: PBMCs. The chain employs TRBV10-3 and TRBJ2-5, with 12 bases aligning to TRBD2. The CDR3 DNA follows: TGTGCCATCAGTGAGGCTAGCGGGAGGGCCAACCAAGAGACCCAGTACTTC. This encodes CAISEASGRANQETQYF.